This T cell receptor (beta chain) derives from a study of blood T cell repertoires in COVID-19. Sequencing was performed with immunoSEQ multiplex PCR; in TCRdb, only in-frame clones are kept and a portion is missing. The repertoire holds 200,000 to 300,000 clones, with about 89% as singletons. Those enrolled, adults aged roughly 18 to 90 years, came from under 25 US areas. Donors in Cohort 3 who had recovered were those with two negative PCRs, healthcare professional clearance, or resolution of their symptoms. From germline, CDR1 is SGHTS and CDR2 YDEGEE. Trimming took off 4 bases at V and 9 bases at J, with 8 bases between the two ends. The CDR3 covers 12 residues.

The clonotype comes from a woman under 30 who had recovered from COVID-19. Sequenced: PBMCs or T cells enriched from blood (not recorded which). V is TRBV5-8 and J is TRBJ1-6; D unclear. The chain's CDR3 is CASSIRGSPLHF. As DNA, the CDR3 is TGTGCCAGCAGCATACGGGGTTCACCCCTCCACTTT.